One and the same sample provided the 25 T cell receptor beta chains below, sequenced in a study of resident and recirculating memory T cells in vitiligo. Some clones are missing from TCRdb's copy, which holds only in-frame ones; the method was immunoSEQ multiplex PCR. This table holds around 70,000 clones, approximately 91% found once. What was sequenced was blood. These receptors were obtained from a male donor with vitiligo.

This clone was counted once. This chain links TRBV4-2 with TRBJ2-7; D ambiguous. The CDR3 consists of 16 residues. In germline, CDR1 is LGHNA, CDR2 YNFKEQ. V lost 0 bases to trimming and J lost 2 bases, with 14 bases between them. This chain's CDR3 is CASSQDSYPNPYEQYF. DNA of the CDR3: TGTGCCAGCAGCCAAGATTCCTATCCTAATCCCTACGAGCAGTACTTC.

The chain has TRBV10-3 and TRBJ2-3; D possibly corresponds to TRBD1 (5 bases). V was trimmed by 8 bases and J by 0 bases, leaving 15 bases between them. Germline CDR1 ENHRY, CDR2 SYGVKD. The CDR3 is made up of 15 amino acids. The CDR3 sequence: CAILPGGASTDTQYF. The CDR3 DNA follows: TGTGCCATCCTCCCGGGTGGGGCTAGCACAGATACGCAGTATTTT.

This chain connects TRBV7-2 to TRBJ2-1, with D tentatively TRBD2 (6 bases). V was clipped by 5 bases and J by 2 bases, with 13 bases between them. The CDR3 sequence is 15 residues long. Germline loops: CDR1 SGHTA, CDR2 FQGNSA. CDR3 amino acids: CASSLAGLAYNEQFF. Here the CDR3 DNA reads TGTGCCAGCAGCCTCGCGGGGCTAGCCTACAATGAGCAGTTCTTC.

This chain links TRBV5-1 with TRBJ1-6; perhaps TRBD1 as D (6 bases). The V end was cut by 5 bases, the J end by 3 bases, with 21 bases between. Looked up from germline, CDR1 is SGHRS and CDR2 is YFSETQ. This CDR3 is built from 18 residues. The CDR3 sequence is CASSKGGGEPIYNSPLHF. The CDR3, as DNA: TGCGCCAGCAGTAAGGGGGGAGGGGAGCCGATCTATAATTCACCCCTCCACTTT.

V and J are TRBV28 and TRBJ1-5; no reliable D call. Germline V gene lookup returns CDR1 MDHEN and CDR2 SYDVKM. The CDR3 is 12 amino acids. V was clipped by 5 bases and J by 4 bases, with 6 bases between them. The CDR3 spells CASSVSNQPQHF. CDR3 coding DNA: TGTGCCAGCAGTGTCTCGAATCAGCCCCAGCATTTT.

The chain couples TRBV19 to TRBJ1-1; D may be TRBD1 (6 bases). V was clipped by 3 bases and J by 1 base, with 9 bases between them. CDR3 length: 14 amino acids. Germline CDR1 and CDR2: LNHDA and SQIVND (reference sequence). In DNA form, the CDR3 reads TGTGCCAGTAGTATCCGCAGGGGGAACACTGAAGCTTTCTTT. It encodes CASSIRRGNTEAFF.

The chain employs TRBV11-2 and TRBJ1-2, with D perhaps TRBD1 (6 bases). The CDR3 is 15 amino acids. Trimming left V 4 bases short and J 0 bases short, with 12 bases between. In germline, CDR1 is SGHAT, CDR2 FQNNGV. The CDR3 here is CASSSQGVANYGYTF. The DNA of the CDR3 is TGTGCCAGCAGCTCACAGGGAGTTGCTAACTATGGCTACACCTTC.

This sequence joins TRBV7-2 and TRBJ1-2; 12 bases agree with TRBD1. The CDR3 covers 19 residues. The trim removed 2 bases at V and 7 bases at J, leaving 17 bases unmatched. The germline V gene encodes CDR1 SGHTA and CDR2 FQGNSA. CDR3 sequence: CASSLSPVFVGQGARGYTF. The CDR3 DNA follows: TGTGCCAGCAGCTTATCCCCAGTTTTTGTGGGACAGGGGGCTCGTGGCTACACCTTC.

The chain carries TRBV27 and TRBJ2-7; D unresolved. The germline V gene has CDR1 MNHEY and CDR2 SMNVEV (reference sequence). This CDR3 comprises 13 residues. V was pared by 4 bases and J by 4 bases, with 11 bases between. The CDR3 DNA sequence: TGTGCCAGCAGTTCCCCCCTACGGTACGAGCAGTACTTC. It yields the protein CASSSPLRYEQYF.

This clone was seen more than once but under ten times. The genes are TRBV4-2 and TRBJ2-7, with D possibly TRBD1 on 5 matching bases. Germline values: CDR1 LGHNA, CDR2 YNFKEQ. Trimming pared 1 base from V and 5 bases from J, leaving 24 bases between. The CDR3 has 18 amino acids. The DNA for the CDR3 is TGTGCCAGCAGCCAAGGCGACAGCAAACTGCTCTTTGGCCACGAGCAGTACTTC. Its translation: CASSQGDSKLLFGHEQYF.

The chain uses TRBV7-2 and TRBJ2-3; no clear D gene. CDR3 length: 13 residues. Germline CDR1 SGHTA, CDR2 FQGNSA. V dropped 2 bases and J dropped 4 bases, with 7 bases sitting between them. CDR3 in amino acids: CASSLYGADTQYF. The CDR3 DNA is TGTGCCAGCAGCTTATACGGAGCAGATACGCAGTATTTT.

The sample holds one count of this clone. This chain connects TRBV9 to TRBJ1-4; D gene unclear. This CDR3 contains 14 residues. In germline, CDR1 is SGDLS, CDR2 YYNGEE. The V and J ends lost 4 bases and 1 base respectively, with 8 bases between them. The CDR3 region is CASSPTVTNEKLFF. The CDR3 DNA sequence: TGTGCCAGCAGCCCAACGGTAACTAATGAAAAACTGTTTTTT.

This chain connects TRBV5-1 to TRBJ2-1; 7 nucleotides align to TRBD1. Germline values: CDR1 SGHRS, CDR2 YFSETQ. This CDR3 has 20 amino acids. Trimming cost V 2 bases and J 7 bases; bases outside gene matches: 24. The CDR3, as DNA: TGCGCCAGCAGCTTACGCGCGGACCGGGACAGATTCATTTGGGGGAATGAGCAGTTCTTC. Its protein is CASSLRADRDRFIWGNEQFF.

This chain links TRBV7-9 with TRBJ1-4; perhaps TRBD1 as D (6 bases). With 4 bases removed from V and 3 bases from J, the gap between germline ends came to 12 bases. Germline CDR1 and CDR2: SEHNR and FQNEAQ (reference sequence). The CDR3 sequence is 15 residues long. CDR3 region: CASSSYRDSNEKLFF. DNA for the CDR3: TGTGCCAGCAGCTCCTACAGGGATTCTAATGAAAAACTGTTTTTT.

This clone has a single count. The rearrangement joins TRBV9 to TRBJ1-4, with D unresolved. V was shortened by 3 bases and J by 4 bases, with 10 bases between the two germline ends. This CDR3 has 14 residues. Germline values: CDR1 SGDLS, CDR2 YYNGEE. Written as DNA, the CDR3 is TGTGCCAGCAGCGCCAGCGGGAATAATGAAAAACTGTTTTTT. It yields the protein CASSASGNNEKLFF.

This sequence joins TRBV25-1 and TRBJ1-1, with D perhaps matching TRBD1 (5 bases). This CDR3 has 15 amino acids. The germline V gene has CDR1 MGHDK and CDR2 SYGVNS. V dropped 6 bases and J dropped 1 base, with 15 bases sitting between them. CDR3 DNA: TGTGCCAGCAGAAAGACCAGGGATGGGAACACTGAAGCTTTCTTT. It codes for CASRKTRDGNTEAFF. Variable domain in full (rest from reference TRBV25-1 and TRBJ1-1): EADIYQTPRYLVIGTGKKITLECSQTMGHDKMYWYQQDPGMELHLIHYSYGVNSTEKGDLSSESTVSRIRTEHFPLTLESARPSHTSQYLCASRKTRDGNTEAFFGQGTRLTVV.

The J gene is TRBJ2-7, the V gene TRBV7-8; 7 nucleotides match TRBD1. This CDR3 comprises 14 residues. V was pared by 1 base and J by 0 bases, with 0 bases of the junction left unmatched. Germline CDR1 SGHVS, CDR2 FQNEAQ. DNA of the CDR3: TGTGCCAGCAGCTTAGGGACAGGCTCCTACGAGCAGTACTTC. This translates into CASSLGTGSYEQYF.

The rearrangement uses TRBV5-1 and TRBJ2-1; 9 bases align to TRBD1. This CDR3 is built from 14 residues. Per germline, CDR1 SGHRS and CDR2 YFSETQ. V was pared by 0 bases and J by 8 bases, with 3 bases of the junction left unmatched. This chain's CDR3 is CASSLARTGDEQFF. In DNA form, the CDR3 reads TGCGCCAGCAGCTTGGCCCGGACAGGGGATGAGCAGTTCTTC.

The genes are TRBV5-4 and TRBJ2-1; 12 nucleotides match TRBD2. With 4 bases clipped from V and 7 bases from J, the junction kept 3 bases outside the gene matches. The CDR3 sequence is 14 residues long. Germline CDR1 is SGHNT and CDR2 is YYREEE (reference sequence). The CDR3 is CASSPGLAGNEQFF. CDR3 in DNA: TGTGCCAGCAGCCCTGGACTAGCGGGGAATGAGCAGTTCTTC.

This clone was seen a few times. The chain joins TRBV19 to TRBJ1-6; maybe TRBD1 (5 bases). The CDR3 covers 13 residues. V gave up 5 bases and J gave up 7 bases, with 9 bases separating them. From germline, CDR1 is LNHDA and CDR2 SQIVND (reference sequence). The DNA of the CDR3 is TGTGCCAGTAGTTGGGGCTCCAATTCACCCCTCCACTTT. This encodes CASSWGSNSPLHF.

V gene TRBV11-1 combines with J gene TRBJ1-1; no firm D call. The V end was cut by 4 bases, the J end by 0 bases, with 6 bases between. The length of the CDR3 is 13 residues. Germline loops: CDR1 SGHAT, CDR2 FQDESV (reference sequence). CDR3 sequence: CASSYTLNTEAFF. Written as DNA, the CDR3 is TGTGCCAGCAGCTATACATTGAACACTGAAGCTTTCTTT.

This chain joins TRBV6-5 and TRBJ2-5; 8 nucleotides agree with TRBD1. The DNA matches TRBJ2-7 better at its end, which makes the J call doubtful. The germline V gene encodes CDR1 MNHEY and CDR2 SVGAGI. This CDR3 has 14 residues. The CDR3 loop reads CASSYSDRGYEQYF. CDR3 DNA: TGTGCCAGCAGTTATTCCGACAGGGGCTACGAGCAGTACTTC.

The rearrangement uses TRBV6-5 and TRBJ1-1, with 9 bases identical to TRBD1. This CDR3 contains 14 residues. The germline CDR1 and CDR2 sequences are MNHEY and SVGAGI. V shed 6 bases and J 2 bases; nucleotides not matched to a gene: 4. The CDR3 sequence: CASSRGQGNTEAFF. The DNA for the CDR3 is TGTGCCAGCAGCAGGGGACAGGGTAACACTGAAGCTTTCTTT.

The chain has TRBV25-1 and TRBJ1-1; D is unresolved. This CDR3 comprises 15 residues. Germline assignment: CDR1 MGHDK and CDR2 SYGVNS. The V gene lost 5 bases and the J gene lost 6 bases, with 19 bases spanning the gap. CDR3 sequence reads: CASSSSGWQLAEAFF. The DNA for the CDR3 is TGTGCCAGCAGTTCCTCGGGGTGGCAGCTTGCTGAAGCTTTCTTT.

The chain joins TRBV5-1 to TRBJ2-7, with D possibly TRBD1 on 6 matching bases. In germline, CDR1 is SGHRS, CDR2 YFSETQ. The ends were cut back, 3 bases at V and 4 bases at J, with 14 bases in the middle. The CDR3 has 14 residues. CDR3 bases: TGCGCCAGCAGCTGGGCCCAGGGGCAATACGAGCAGTACTTC. This gives the protein CASSWAQGQYEQYF. The whole variable domain, remainder taken from reference TRBV5-1 and TRBJ2-7, is KAGVTQTPRYLIKTRGQQVTLSCSPISGHRSVSWYQQTPGQGLQFLFEYFSETQRNKGNFPGRFSGRQFSNSRSEMNVSTLELGDSALYLCASSWAQGQYEQYFGPGTRLTVT.